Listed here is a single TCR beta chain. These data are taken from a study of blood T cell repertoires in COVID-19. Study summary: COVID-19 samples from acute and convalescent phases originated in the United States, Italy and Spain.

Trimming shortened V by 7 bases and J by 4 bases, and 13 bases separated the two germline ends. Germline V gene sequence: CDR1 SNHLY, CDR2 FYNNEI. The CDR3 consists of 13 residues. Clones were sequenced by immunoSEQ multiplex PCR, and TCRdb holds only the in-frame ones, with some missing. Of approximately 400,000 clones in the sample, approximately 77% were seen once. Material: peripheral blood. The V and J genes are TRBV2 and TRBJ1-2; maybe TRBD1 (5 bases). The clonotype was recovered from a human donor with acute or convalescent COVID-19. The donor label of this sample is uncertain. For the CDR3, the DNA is TGTGCCAGCAAAGAAGGGGTAATCTATGGCTACACCTTC. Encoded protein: CASKEGVIYGYTF.